Following are 7 T cell receptor beta chains from one sample sequenced in a study of blood T cell repertoires in COVID-19. Assay used: immunoSEQ multiplex PCR; TCRdb lists only in-frame clones, some missing. The sample carries some 200,000 clones, just over 90% recorded once. Sequencing input: peripheral blood. These receptors were taken from a man aged 25-45 years with acute or convalescent COVID-19.

The chain links TRBV5-4 to TRBJ2-3; D is perhaps TRBD2 (7 bases). Germline CDR1 SGHNT, CDR2 YYREEE (reference sequence). The CDR3 length is 14 residues. The V end lost 4 bases, the J end lost 4 bases, and 13 bases lay between the germline ends. CDR3 region: CASSLGGPADTQYF. The DNA for the CDR3 is TGTGCCAGCAGCCTGGGGGGGCCTGCAGATACGCAGTATTTT.

The chain joins TRBV5-5 to TRBJ2-2; perhaps TRBD2 as D (5 bases). The CDR3 spans 16 residues. Trimming took 4 bases from V and 2 from J, leaving 15 bases between them. Germline CDR1 and CDR2: SGHKS and YYEKEE (reference sequence). The CDR3 coding sequence is TGTGCCAGCAGCCCGGAGGCGGGTTCCAACACCGGGGAGCTGTTTTTT. Protein product: CASSPEAGSNTGELFF.

The gene calls are TRBV19 and TRBJ1-5, with D unresolved. Between the trimmed V and J ends, which lost 2 bases and 0 bases, there was a span of 17 bases. CDR1 and CDR2 (germline): LNHDA, SQIVND (reference sequence). The CDR3 covers 18 residues. CDR3 sequence: CASSIPLRRALSNQPQHF. CDR3 in DNA: TGTGCCAGTAGTATACCTTTGCGGAGGGCCCTTAGCAATCAGCCCCAGCATTTT.

The chain recombines TRBV12-3 or TRBV12-4 with TRBJ2-6; D gene unclear. V lost 5 bases and J lost 1, with 3 bases in between. The CDR3 contains 13 residues. CDR3 amino acids: CASSASGANVLTF. In DNA, the CDR3 is TGTGCCAGCAGTGCGTCTGGGGCCAACGTCCTGACTTTC.

V usage is TRBV5-1 and J usage is TRBJ1-4; TRBD1 aligns across 9 bases. Germline V CDR1 and CDR2: SGHRS, YFSETQ. CDR3 length: 15 amino acids. After removal of 2 bases from V and 8 bases from J, the junction contained 7 bases not matched to a gene. CDR3 sequence reads: CASSFTGQGEEKLFF. The CDR3 bases are TGCGCCAGCAGCTTTACGGGACAGGGAGAGGAAAAACTGTTTTTT.

The chain couples TRBV11-2 to TRBJ2-3; a possible D gene is TRBD1 (5 bases). V lost 3 bases, J lost 6 bases, and 10 bases lay in between. The germline V gene encodes CDR1 SGHAT and CDR2 FQNNGV. The CDR3 is made up of 13 amino acids. DNA of the CDR3: TGTGCCAGCAGCTTTTGGGGCAAGGATACGCAGTATTTT. It specifies CASSFWGKDTQYF.

The V and J genes are TRBV3-1 (or the pseudogene TRBV3-2) and TRBJ1-6; D uncertain. There are 15 residues in the CDR3. V lost 8 bases to trimming and J lost 5 bases, with 16 bases between them. Germline CDR1 is LGHDT and CDR2 is YNNKEL (reference sequence). Written as DNA, the CDR3 is TGTGCCAGCGCCCCGAAGGGAGGAAATAATTCACCCCTCCACTTT. Protein product: CASAPKGGNNSPLHF.